A selection of T cell receptor beta chains follows, all from one sample in a study of identifying expanded T cells in peripheral blood. Produced via immunoSEQ multiplex PCR; TCRdb's table is partial and in-frame only. The table lists around 130,000 clones, about 86% of them singletons. Sequences were obtained from blood. The receptors were sampled from a person aged 18 to 75 in good health. CDR3s include the opening cysteine and the closing phenylalanine or tryptophan. Each record gives: V gene, J gene, CDR3 protein.

TRBV18	TRBJ2-7	CASSPGTGFNEQYF
TRBV6-5	TRBJ1-2	CASSSYTDGLNYGYTF
TRBV29-1	TRBJ1-3	CSATSGNTIYF
TRBV19	TRBJ1-2	CASRVTGEWDYGYTF
TRBV7-2	TRBJ1-2	CASSPRDMHGYTF
TRBV18	TRBJ1-2	CASSPSADGYTF
TRBV19	TRBJ2-2	CASSSSGTLTGELFF
TRBV7-9	TRBJ2-7	CATSGTVYEQYF
TRBV20-1	TRBJ2-5	CSADRRKTQYF
TRBV6-1	TRBJ2-1	CASSEAARTGQFF
TRBV28	TRBJ1-5	CASRGARTRIWLPQHF
TRBV5-1	TRBJ2-3	CASSLGSITDTQYF
TRBV28	TRBJ1-4	CASRPMTAREKLFF
TRBV29-1	TRBJ2-6	CSAGSGANVLTF
TRBV7-9	TRBJ2-6	CASSLVGIASGANVLTF
TRBV2	TRBJ1-4	CASSGRTNNEKLFF
TRBV7-3	TRBJ2-7	CASSSTGPLKYEQYF
TRBV13	TRBJ2-1	CASSLSGGRSYNEQFF
TRBV5-1	TRBJ1-5	CASSYFSAGVHHQPQHF
TRBV7-9	TRBJ2-3	CASILTGAVTGDTQYF
TRBV28	TRBJ2-1	CASSPLISGPKAHNEQFF
TRBV7-9	TRBJ2-5	CASSSPTGGRGPGGTQYF
TRBV5-6	TRBJ2-7	CASSFQSEQYF
TRBV19	TRBJ2-4	CASSPGTSGKNIQYF
TRBV5-5	TRBJ1-1	CASRFSIGNTEAFF
TRBV5-1	TRBJ1-2	CASSLVSTGYGYTF
TRBV29-1	TRBJ2-1	CSVEDRPRGRDNEQFF
TRBV7-9	TRBJ2-3	CASSLGLGGTQYF
TRBV9	TRBJ2-3	CASSVDQGPDTQYF
TRBV14	TRBJ2-7	CASSPRFSLAGAAEQYF
TRBV29-1	TRBJ1-5	CSVLDRVNQPQHF
TRBV25-1	TRBJ1-1	CASSESLPDRPMNTEAFF
TRBV6-6	TRBJ1-2	CASKTGIYGYTF
TRBV6-5	TRBJ2-6	CASSYPTASGANVLTF
TRBV7-7	TRBJ2-5	CASSLGTTGTQYF
TRBV7-2	TRBJ1-6	CASSREGTGARDSPLHF
TRBV5-1	TRBJ2-7	CASSPLGVSPTYEQYF
TRBV7-9	TRBJ2-7	CASSSNWALEGEAIEQYF
TRBV2	TRBJ1-5	CASSEVRTGGFGNQPQHF
TRBV14	TRBJ1-2	CASSQLRQGGYTF
TRBV28	TRBJ2-7	CASSSVAGGRYEQYF
TRBV7-9	TRBJ1-5	CASSAPGQGGQPQHF
TRBV6-6	TRBJ1-2	CASSYLGQGGYTF
TRBV6-5	TRBJ2-2	CAILALNTGELFF
TRBV11-3	TRBJ2-7	CASSLGRGNEQYF
TRBV11-2	TRBJ2-1	CASRGLAGHNEQFF
TRBV19	TRBJ2-7	CPQLGRGYEQYF
TRBV28	TRBJ2-1	CASSLGASVNEQFF
TRBV27	TRBJ1-1	CASSLRLLGDTEAFF